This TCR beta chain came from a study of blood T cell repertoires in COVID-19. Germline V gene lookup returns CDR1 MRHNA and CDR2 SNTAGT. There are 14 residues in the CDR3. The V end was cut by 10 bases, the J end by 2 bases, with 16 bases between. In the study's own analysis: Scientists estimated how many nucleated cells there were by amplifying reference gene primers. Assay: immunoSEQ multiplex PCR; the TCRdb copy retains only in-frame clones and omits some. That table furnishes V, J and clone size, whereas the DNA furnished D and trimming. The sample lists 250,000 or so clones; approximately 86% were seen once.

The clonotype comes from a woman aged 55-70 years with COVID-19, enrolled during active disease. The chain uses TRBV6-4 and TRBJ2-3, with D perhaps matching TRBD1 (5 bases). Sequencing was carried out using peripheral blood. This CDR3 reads CATSPDTTTDTQYF. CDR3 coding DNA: TGTGCCACCAGCCCGGACACCACCACAGATACGCAGTATTTT.